This T cell receptor (beta chain) was documented in a study of T cell repertoires in cytomegalovirus infection. Study information: In the study, CMV epitopes included recently identified HLA-C-restricted and well-studied HLA-B-restricted ones. Carrying CMV and the relevant HLA type showed in public TCR beta signatures.

From the reads, TCRdb called clonotypes with MiXCR, one entry per CDR3 protein. In the table there are 69,000 or so distinct CDR3 sequences, more than 25% of which are singletons. Study-wide results and limits: CMV-specific TCR beta clonotypes restricted by HLA-C dominated the ex vivo response. People with CMV and the relevant HLA were identified by cumulative public TCR beta family frequency.

The sample holds a few counts of this clonotype. Its antigen is undetermined. This receptor was identified in a human donor in good health (CMV status not recorded). Some clones in this sample may be carry-over from other donors' samples. The sample in question was CD8+ T cells from cultured PBMCs, obtained from culture after CMV antigen stimulation.

This chain's CDR3 is CASSYAENNEQFF. The CDR3 coding sequence is TGTGCCAGCAGCTACGCCGAAAACAATGAGCAGTTCTTC. This chain uses TRBV11-2 with TRBJ2-1; D remains unclear. Germline V CDR1 and CDR2: SGHAT, FQNNGV. Trimming pared 4 bases from V and 5 bases from J, leaving 9 bases between. This CDR3 spans 13 amino acids.